Shown below are 13 T cell receptor beta chains from a single sample sequenced in a study of T cell responses to AZD1222 COVID-19 vaccine. Profiled with immunoSEQ multiplex PCR; TCRdb holds only in-frame clones, not every one. This table has approximately 200,000 clones, 94% appearing once. The specimen comprised peripheral blood, sampled on day 0 of AZD1222 vaccination. All receptors derive from an adult in good health.

This chain uses TRBV18 with TRBJ2-5, with D hard to call. CDR1 is KGHSH, CDR2 LQKENI, per germline. The CDR3 loop spans 13 amino acids. Trimming cost V 6 bases and J 5 bases, with 13 bases left between them. The CDR3 coding sequence is TGTGCCAGCTCGACCATTGGGTTCGAGACCCAGTACTTC. Its translation: CASSTIGFETQYF.

The genes are TRBV28 and TRBJ1-5; D ambiguous. Germline V CDR1 and CDR2: MDHEN, SYDVKM. This CDR3 region has 12 residues. V lost 3 bases and J 2 bases, leaving 2 bases between the germline ends. The CDR3 DNA follows: TGTGCCAGCAGTTTCGGCAATCAGCCCCAGCATTTT. Its translation: CASSFGNQPQHF.

About this clone: Other DNA sequences of this sample code for an identical CDR3. This CDR3 reads CASSRQGGDTEAFF. CDR3 sequence (DNA): TGTGCCAGCAGTCGACAGGGAGGGGACACTGAAGCTTTCTTT. The V call is TRBV6-5, the J call TRBJ1-1; 7 bases fit TRBD1. This CDR3 comprises 14 residues. The V segment lost 5 bases and the J segment 3 bases; nucleotides outside the gene matches: 6. Germline V gene sequence: CDR1 MNHEY, CDR2 SVGAGI.

This clone has only one observation. This chain connects TRBV14 to TRBJ1-2; 8 nucleotides agree with TRBD1. The length of the CDR3 is 14 residues. The V gene's germline CDR1 is SGHDN and CDR2 FVKESK. V shed 1 base, J shed 6 bases, and the junction held 4 bases outside the gene matches. The CDR3 is CASSQVGQGNGYTF. CDR3 DNA: TGTGCCAGCAGCCAAGTCGGACAGGGTAATGGCTACACCTTC.

The rearrangement uses TRBV5-1 and TRBJ1-1, with D possibly being TRBD1 (5 bases). The V end lost 6 bases, the J end lost 4 bases, and 13 bases lay between the germline ends. The CDR3 is 13 residues long. Germline V lookup: CDR1 SGHRS, CDR2 YFSETQ. CDR3 coding DNA: TGCGCCAGCAATCGCGGGGGGAGCACTGAAGCTTTCTTT. Encoded protein: CASNRGGSTEAFF.

For the CDR3, the DNA is TGTGCCTGGAGGCGGGGTGCAGGCACTGAAGCTTTCTTT. Translation gives CAWRRGAGTEAFF. The genes are TRBV30 and TRBJ1-1; D is ambiguous. V shed 3 bases and J shed 4 bases, with 12 bases lying between them. Germline lookup yields CDR1 GTSNPN and CDR2 SVGIG (reference sequence). CDR3 length: 13 residues.

The chain links TRBV19 to TRBJ2-7; 13 positions match TRBD2. This CDR3 has 16 amino acids. V trimming: 5 bases; J trimming: 2 bases; junction bases outside the gene matches: 6. Germline CDR1 is LNHDA and CDR2 is SQIVND (reference sequence). CDR3 DNA: TGTGCCAGTAGTTCCAACGGACTAGCGGGAGCCTACGAGCAGTACTTC. It encodes CASSSNGLAGAYEQYF.

The chain uses TRBV12-3 or TRBV12-4 and TRBJ1-6; D unclear. V lost 6 bases and J lost 7, with 10 bases in between. This CDR3 has 13 residues. The CDR3 loop is CASSPSRNSPLHF. DNA of the CDR3: TGTGCCAGCAGCCCCTCCAGAAATTCACCCCTCCACTTT.

The gene calls are TRBV5-5 and TRBJ2-7; 10 nucleotides line up with TRBD2. CDR1 and CDR2 from the germline V gene are SGHKS and YYEKEE (reference sequence). The junction had 6 bases not matched to a gene; V was cut back by 0 bases and J by 0 bases. The CDR3 length is 17 residues. The CDR3 loop reads CASSLDVSGRNSYEQYF. The CDR3 DNA sequence: TGTGCCAGCAGCTTGGATGTTAGCGGGAGGAACTCCTACGAGCAGTACTTC. Together with reference TRBV5-5 and TRBJ2-7, the CDR3 gives the full variable domain: DAGVTQSPTHLIKTRGQQVTLRCSPISGHKSVSWYQQVLGQGPQFIFQYYEKEERGRGNFPDRFSARQFPNYSSELNVNALLLGDSALYLCASSLDVSGRNSYEQYFGPGTRLTVT.

In its sample, this clone was seen once. The chain carries TRBV15 and TRBJ2-2; TRBD2 matches at 10 bases. Germline lookup yields CDR1 LNHNV and CDR2 YYDKDF (reference sequence). The CDR3 is 16 amino acids. Unmatched junction bases numbered 7, after V lost 3 bases and J lost 6 bases. In DNA, the CDR3 is TGTGCCACCAGCAGTTTGCTAGCGGGAGTATCCGGGGAGCTGTTTTTT. Translating gives CATSSLLAGVSGELFF.

The chain links TRBV6-5 to TRBJ1-5, with a tentative D call TRBD1 (5 bases). The CDR3 extends over 16 amino acids. The germline gives CDR1 MNHEY, CDR2 SVGAGI. The V end lost 0 bases, the J end lost 0 bases, and 9 bases lay between the germline ends. CDR3 bases: TGTGCCAGCAGTTACTCGCGGGACGGTAGCAATCAGCCCCAGCATTTT. It codes for CASSYSRDGSNQPQHF.

The chain combines TRBV18 with TRBJ2-7, with 9 bases matching TRBD1. In germline, CDR1 is KGHSH, CDR2 LQKENI. Trimming at V came to 6 bases and at J to 3 bases, leaving 12 bases not matched to a gene. This CDR3 region has 16 residues. CDR3 sequence (DNA): TGTGCCAGCTCCCAAGGACAGGGGAGTGGAGGCTACGAGCAGTACTTC. Residues: CASSQGQGSGGYEQYF.

The chain has TRBV11-2 and TRBJ2-1; weak D call: TRBD2 (6 bases). V was trimmed by 3 bases and J by 5 bases, leaving 8 bases between them. Looked up from germline, CDR1 is SGHAT and CDR2 is FQNNGV. CDR3 size: 13 residues. CDR3 sequence: CASSLRLDNEQFF. CDR3 sequence (DNA): TGTGCCAGCAGCTTGCGACTAGACAATGAGCAGTTCTTC. Full variable domain (remainder filled in from reference TRBV11-2 and TRBJ2-1): EAGVAQSPRYKIIEKRQSVAFWCNPISGHATLYWYQQILGQGPKLLIQFQNNGVVDDSQLPKDRFSAERLKGVDSTLKIQPAKLEDSAVYLCASSLRLDNEQFFGPGTRLTVL.